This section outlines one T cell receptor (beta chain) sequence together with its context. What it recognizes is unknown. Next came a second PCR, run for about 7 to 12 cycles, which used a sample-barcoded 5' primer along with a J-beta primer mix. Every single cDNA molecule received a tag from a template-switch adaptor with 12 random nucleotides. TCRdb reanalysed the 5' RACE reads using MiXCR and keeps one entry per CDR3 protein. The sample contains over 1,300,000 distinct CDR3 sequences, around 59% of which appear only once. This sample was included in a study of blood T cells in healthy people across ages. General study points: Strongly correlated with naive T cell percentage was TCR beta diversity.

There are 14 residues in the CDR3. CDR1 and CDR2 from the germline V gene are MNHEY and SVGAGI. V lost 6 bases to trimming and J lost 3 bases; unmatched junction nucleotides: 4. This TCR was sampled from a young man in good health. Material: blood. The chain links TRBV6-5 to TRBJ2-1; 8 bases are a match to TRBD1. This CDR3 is CASRLTGVYNEQFF. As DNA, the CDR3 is TGTGCCAGCAGATTGACAGGGGTCTACAATGAGCAGTTCTTC.